The 5 T cell receptor beta chains below were found in one sample sequenced in a study of cytomegalovirus exposure and HLA in healthy donors. Both 60 Vbeta primers and 13 Jbeta primers went into the PCR. The repertoire was sequenced with immunoSEQ multiplex PCR; TCRdb's copy has only in-frame clones and lacks some. The data show about 190,000 clones, about 81% seen once. The specimen sequenced was PBMCs. The receptor source for this set is a woman aged 18-29 years in good health and CMV-seronegative.

This clone was seen a handful of times. The CDR3 loop is CASSYFDSLNTEAFF. In DNA form, the CDR3 reads TGTGCCAGCAGTTACTTCGACAGCCTAAACACTGAAGCTTTCTTT. The chain combines TRBV6-5 with TRBJ1-1; D is possibly TRBD1 (5 bases). The CDR3 runs 15 residues. V shed 1 base and J shed 2 bases, with 11 bases lying between them. Per the germline V gene, CDR1 is MNHEY and CDR2 is SVGAGI.

V is TRBV5-4 and J is TRBJ1-1; D is unclear. The CDR3 is 13 amino acids. CDR1 is SGHNT, CDR2 YYREEE, per germline (reference sequence). Trimming took 5 bases from V and 1 from J, leaving 9 bases between them. CDR3 DNA sequence: TGTGCCAGCAGTGCGGAGAAGAACACTGAAGCTTTCTTT. Translation gives CASSAEKNTEAFF.

This clone occurred a few times. The V gene is TRBV5-1, the J gene TRBJ1-5; the D is unclear. The V gene's germline CDR1 is SGHRS and CDR2 YFSETQ. The V gene lost 0 bases and the J gene lost 6 bases, with 7 bases spanning the gap. There are 13 residues in the CDR3. CDR3 DNA sequence: TGCGCCAGCAGCTTGGCCGGAGGTCAGCCCCAGCATTTT. Translated, it gives CASSLAGGQPQHF.

The rearrangement uses TRBV7-9 and TRBJ2-2; possibly TRBD2 for D (6 bases). V was clipped by 3 bases and J by 3 bases, with 8 bases between them. The CDR3 runs 14 residues. Germline CDR1 reads SEHNR; CDR2 reads FQNEAQ (reference sequence). The CDR3 nucleotides read TGTGCCAGCAGCTTTGCGGGGTACACCGGGGAGCTGTTTTTT. Translated: CASSFAGYTGELFF.

The chain uses TRBV19 and TRBJ1-2; D may be TRBD1 (5 bases). The length of the CDR3 is 11 residues. V was cut by 8 bases and J by 4 bases, with 8 bases left in between. The germline gives CDR1 LNHDA, CDR2 SQIVND (reference sequence). The CDR3 loop is CASFGGYGYTF. In nucleotides, the CDR3 is TGTGCCAGTTTCGGGGGCTATGGCTACACCTTC. Looking up the rest from reference TRBV19 and TRBJ1-2 gives the full variable domain: DGGITQSPKYLFRKEGQNVTLSCEQNLNHDAMYWYRQDPGQGLRLIYYSQIVNDFQKGDIAEGYSVSREKKESFPLTVTSAQKNPTAFYLCASFGGYGYTFGSGTRLTVV.